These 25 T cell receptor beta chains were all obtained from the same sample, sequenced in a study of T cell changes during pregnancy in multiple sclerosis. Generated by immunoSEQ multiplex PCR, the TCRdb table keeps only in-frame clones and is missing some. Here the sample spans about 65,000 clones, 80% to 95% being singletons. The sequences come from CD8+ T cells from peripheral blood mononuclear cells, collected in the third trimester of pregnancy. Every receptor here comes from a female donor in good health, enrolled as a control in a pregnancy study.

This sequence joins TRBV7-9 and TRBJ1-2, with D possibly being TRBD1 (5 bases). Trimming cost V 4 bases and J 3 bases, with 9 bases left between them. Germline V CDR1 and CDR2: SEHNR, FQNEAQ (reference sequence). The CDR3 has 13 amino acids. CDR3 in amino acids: CASSSLRDYGYTF. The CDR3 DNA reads TGTGCCAGCAGCTCCCTCAGGGACTATGGCTACACCTTC.

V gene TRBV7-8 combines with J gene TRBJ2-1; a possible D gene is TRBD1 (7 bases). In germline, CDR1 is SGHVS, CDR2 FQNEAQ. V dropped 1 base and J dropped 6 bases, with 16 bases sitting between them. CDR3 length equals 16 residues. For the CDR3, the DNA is TGTGCCAGCAGCTTAGTTTCAGGGGGAGGAAGCAATGAGCAGTTCTTC. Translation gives CASSLVSGGGSNEQFF.

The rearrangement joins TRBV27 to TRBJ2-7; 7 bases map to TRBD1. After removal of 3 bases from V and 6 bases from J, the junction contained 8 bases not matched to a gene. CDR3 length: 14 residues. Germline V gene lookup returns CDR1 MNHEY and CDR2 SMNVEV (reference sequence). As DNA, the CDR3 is TGTGCCAGCAGTTTCGGACAGGTTTCTCGCGAGCAGTACTTC. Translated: CASSFGQVSREQYF.

The CDR3 bases are TGTGCCAGCAGCTTAGAAGGGGGCGCCGTTGGCTACACCTTC. Protein: CASSLEGGAVGYTF. The chain employs TRBV13 and TRBJ1-2; 7 bases align to TRBD1. V lost 1 base, J lost 7 bases, and 6 bases stayed unmatched. CDR3 size: 14 residues. CDR1 is PRHDT, CDR2 FYEKMQ, per germline (reference sequence).

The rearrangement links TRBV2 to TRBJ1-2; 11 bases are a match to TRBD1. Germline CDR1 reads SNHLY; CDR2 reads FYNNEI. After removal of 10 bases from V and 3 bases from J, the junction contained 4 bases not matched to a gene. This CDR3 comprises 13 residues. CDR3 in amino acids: CATRDRGDYGYTF. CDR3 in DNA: TGTGCCACCAGGGACAGGGGGGACTATGGCTACACCTTC. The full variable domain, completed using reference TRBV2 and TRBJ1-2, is EPEVTQTPSHQVTQMGQEVILRCVPISNHLYFYWYRQILGQKVEFLVSFYNNEISEKSEIFDDQFSVERPDGSNFTLKIRSTKLEDSAMYFCATRDRGDYGYTFGSGTRLTVV.

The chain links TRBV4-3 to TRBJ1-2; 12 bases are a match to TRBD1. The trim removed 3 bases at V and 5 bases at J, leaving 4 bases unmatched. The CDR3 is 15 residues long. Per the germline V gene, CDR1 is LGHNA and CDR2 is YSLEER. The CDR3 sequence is CASSQGQGAQYGYTF. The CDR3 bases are TGCGCCAGCAGCCAGGGACAGGGGGCTCAGTATGGCTACACCTTC.

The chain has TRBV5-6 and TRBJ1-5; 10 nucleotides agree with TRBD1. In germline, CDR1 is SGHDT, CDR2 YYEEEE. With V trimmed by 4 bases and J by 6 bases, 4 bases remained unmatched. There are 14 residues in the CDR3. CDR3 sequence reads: CASSPGQGVQPQHF. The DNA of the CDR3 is TGTGCCAGCAGCCCTGGACAGGGGGTTCAGCCCCAGCATTTT.

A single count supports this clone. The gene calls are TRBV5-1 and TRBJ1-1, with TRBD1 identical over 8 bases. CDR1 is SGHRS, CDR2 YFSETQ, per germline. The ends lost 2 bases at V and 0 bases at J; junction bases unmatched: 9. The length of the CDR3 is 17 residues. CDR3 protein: CASSLYRTGLMNTEAFF. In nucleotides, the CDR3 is TGCGCCAGCAGCTTATACCGGACAGGGCTCATGAACACTGAAGCTTTCTTT.

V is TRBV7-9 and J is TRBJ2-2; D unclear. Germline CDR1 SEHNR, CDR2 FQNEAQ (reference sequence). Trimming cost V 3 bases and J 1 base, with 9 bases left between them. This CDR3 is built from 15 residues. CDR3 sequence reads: CASSLYSRNTGELFF. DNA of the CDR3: TGTGCCAGCAGCTTGTACAGCAGGAACACCGGGGAGCTGTTTTTT.

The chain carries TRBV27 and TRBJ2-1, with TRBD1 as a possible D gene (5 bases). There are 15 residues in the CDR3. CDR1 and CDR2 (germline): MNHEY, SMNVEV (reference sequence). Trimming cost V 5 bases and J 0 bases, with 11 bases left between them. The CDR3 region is CASSIDRSSYNEQFF. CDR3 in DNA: TGTGCCAGCAGTATAGACAGAAGCTCCTACAATGAGCAGTTCTTC.

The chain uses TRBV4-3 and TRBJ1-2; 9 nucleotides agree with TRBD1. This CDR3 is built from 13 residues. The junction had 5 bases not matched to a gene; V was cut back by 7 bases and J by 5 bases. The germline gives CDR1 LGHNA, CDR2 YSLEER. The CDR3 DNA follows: TGCGCCAGCACGCCGGGACAGGGTTATGGCTACACCTTC. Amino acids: CASTPGQGYGYTF.

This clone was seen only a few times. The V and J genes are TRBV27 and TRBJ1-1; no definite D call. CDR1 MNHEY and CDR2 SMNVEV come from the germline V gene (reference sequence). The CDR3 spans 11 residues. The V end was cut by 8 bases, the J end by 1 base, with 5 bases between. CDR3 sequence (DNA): TGTGCCAGCCGGGGGAACACTGAAGCTTTCTTT. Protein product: CASRGNTEAFF.

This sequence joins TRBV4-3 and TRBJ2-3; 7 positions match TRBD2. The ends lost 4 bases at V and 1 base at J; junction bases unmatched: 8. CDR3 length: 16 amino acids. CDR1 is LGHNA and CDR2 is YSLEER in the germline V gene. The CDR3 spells CASSPYGLAGTDTQYF. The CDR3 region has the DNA TGCGCCAGCAGCCCCTACGGGCTAGCGGGCACAGATACGCAGTATTTT.

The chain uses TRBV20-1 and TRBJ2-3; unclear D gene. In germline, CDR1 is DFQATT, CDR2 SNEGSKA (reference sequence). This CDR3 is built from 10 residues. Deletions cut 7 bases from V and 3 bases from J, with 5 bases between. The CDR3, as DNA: TGCAGTGTCATGACAGATACGCAGTATTTT. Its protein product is CSVMTDTQYF.

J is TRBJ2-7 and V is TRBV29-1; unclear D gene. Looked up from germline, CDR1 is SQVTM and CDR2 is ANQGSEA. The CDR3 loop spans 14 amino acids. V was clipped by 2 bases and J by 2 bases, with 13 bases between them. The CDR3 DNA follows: TGCAGCGTTGAACTCTCAGGCCTTACCTACGAGCAGTACTTC. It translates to CSVELSGLTYEQYF.

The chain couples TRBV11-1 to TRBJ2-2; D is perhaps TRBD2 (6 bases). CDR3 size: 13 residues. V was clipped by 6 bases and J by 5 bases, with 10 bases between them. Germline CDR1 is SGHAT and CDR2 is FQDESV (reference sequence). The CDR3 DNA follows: TGTGCCAGCAGTCCACTAGCAACCGGGGAGCTGTTTTTT. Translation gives CASSPLATGELFF.

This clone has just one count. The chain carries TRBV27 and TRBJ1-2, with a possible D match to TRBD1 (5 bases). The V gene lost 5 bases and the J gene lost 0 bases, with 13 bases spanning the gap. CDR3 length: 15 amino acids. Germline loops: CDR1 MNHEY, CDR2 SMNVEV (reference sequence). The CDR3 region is CASSPTQGANYGYTF. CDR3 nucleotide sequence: TGTGCCAGCAGTCCAACGCAGGGTGCTAACTATGGCTACACCTTC.

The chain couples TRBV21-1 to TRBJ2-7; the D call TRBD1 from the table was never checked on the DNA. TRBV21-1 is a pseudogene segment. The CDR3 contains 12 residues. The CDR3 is CASTMPPGEQYF. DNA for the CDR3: TGTGCCAGCACCATGCCCCCAGGCGAGCAGTACTTC.

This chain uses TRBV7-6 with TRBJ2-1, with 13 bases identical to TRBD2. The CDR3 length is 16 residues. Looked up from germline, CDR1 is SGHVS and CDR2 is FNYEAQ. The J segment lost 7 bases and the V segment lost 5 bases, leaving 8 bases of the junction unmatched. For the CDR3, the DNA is TGTGCCAGCAGCCCCGGACTAGCGGGGGCTCCAAATGAGCAGTTCTTC. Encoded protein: CASSPGLAGAPNEQFF.

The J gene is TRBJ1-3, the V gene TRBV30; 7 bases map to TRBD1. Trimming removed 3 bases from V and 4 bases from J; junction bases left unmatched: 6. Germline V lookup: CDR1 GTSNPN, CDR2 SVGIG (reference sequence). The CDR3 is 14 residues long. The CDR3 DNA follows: TGTGCCTGGAGCGCCGGGACAGACGGAAACACCATATATTTT. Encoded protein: CAWSAGTDGNTIYF.

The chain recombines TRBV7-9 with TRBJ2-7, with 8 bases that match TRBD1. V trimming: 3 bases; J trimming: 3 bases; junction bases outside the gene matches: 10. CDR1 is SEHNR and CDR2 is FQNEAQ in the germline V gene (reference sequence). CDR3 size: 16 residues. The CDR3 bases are TGTGCCAGCAGCTTTTCCGGGACAGGAGAAATCTACGAGCAGTACTTC. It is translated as CASSFSGTGEIYEQYF.

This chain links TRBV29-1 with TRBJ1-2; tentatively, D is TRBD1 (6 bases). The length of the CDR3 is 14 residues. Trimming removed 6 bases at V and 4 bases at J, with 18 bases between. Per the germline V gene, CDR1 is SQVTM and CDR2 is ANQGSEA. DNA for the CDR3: TGCAGCGTAGGGGAGGGGGTGGACTTCTATGGCTACACCTTC. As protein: CSVGEGVDFYGYTF.

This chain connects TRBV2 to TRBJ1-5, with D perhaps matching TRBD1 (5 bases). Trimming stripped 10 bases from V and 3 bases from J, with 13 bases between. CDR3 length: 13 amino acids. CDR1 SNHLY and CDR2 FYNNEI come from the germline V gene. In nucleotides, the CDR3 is TGTGCCACTTCAGACAGTTCCAATCAGCCCCAGCATTTT. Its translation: CATSDSSNQPQHF.

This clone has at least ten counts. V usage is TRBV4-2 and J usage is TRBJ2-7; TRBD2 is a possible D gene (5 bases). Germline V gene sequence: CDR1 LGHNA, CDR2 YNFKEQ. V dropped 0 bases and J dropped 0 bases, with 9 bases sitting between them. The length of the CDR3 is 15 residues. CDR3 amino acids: CASSQETGSSYEQYF. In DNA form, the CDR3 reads TGTGCCAGCAGCCAAGAGACGGGGAGCTCCTACGAGCAGTACTTC.

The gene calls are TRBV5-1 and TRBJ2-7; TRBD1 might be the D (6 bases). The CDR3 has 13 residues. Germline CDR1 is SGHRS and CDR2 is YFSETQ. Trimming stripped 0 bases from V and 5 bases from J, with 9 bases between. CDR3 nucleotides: TGCGCCAGCAGCTTGGATCAGGGGAACGAGCAGTACTTC. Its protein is CASSLDQGNEQYF.